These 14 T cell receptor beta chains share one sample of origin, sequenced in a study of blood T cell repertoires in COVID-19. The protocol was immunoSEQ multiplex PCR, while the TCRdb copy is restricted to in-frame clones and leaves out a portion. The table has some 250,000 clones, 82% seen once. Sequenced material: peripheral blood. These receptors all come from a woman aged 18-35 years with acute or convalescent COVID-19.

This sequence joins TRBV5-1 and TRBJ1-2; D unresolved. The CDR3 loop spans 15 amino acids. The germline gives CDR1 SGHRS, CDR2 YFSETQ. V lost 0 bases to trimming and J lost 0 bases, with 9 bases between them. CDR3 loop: CASSLDPLANYGYTF. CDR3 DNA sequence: TGCGCCAGCAGCTTGGATCCGTTAGCTAACTATGGCTACACCTTC.

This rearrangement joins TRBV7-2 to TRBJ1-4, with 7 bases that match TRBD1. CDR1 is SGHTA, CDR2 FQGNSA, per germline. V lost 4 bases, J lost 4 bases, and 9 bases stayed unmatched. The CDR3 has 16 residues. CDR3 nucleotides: TGTGCCAGCAGCTCAAACAGGGGAAGCCTTAATGAAAAACTGTTTTTT. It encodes CASSSNRGSLNEKLFF.

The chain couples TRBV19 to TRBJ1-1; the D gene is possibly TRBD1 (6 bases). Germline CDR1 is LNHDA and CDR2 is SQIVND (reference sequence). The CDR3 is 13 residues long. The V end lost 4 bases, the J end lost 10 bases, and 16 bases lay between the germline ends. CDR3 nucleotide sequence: TGTGCCAGTAGTACCCAACAGGGAAGGGTAGCTTTCTTT. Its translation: CASSTQQGRVAFF.

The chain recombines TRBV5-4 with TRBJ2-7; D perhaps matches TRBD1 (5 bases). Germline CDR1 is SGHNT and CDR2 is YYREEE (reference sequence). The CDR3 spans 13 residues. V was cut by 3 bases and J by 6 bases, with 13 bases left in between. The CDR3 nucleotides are TGTGCCAGCAGCTCCGGACCACAGGTCGAGCAGTACTTC. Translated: CASSSGPQVEQYF.

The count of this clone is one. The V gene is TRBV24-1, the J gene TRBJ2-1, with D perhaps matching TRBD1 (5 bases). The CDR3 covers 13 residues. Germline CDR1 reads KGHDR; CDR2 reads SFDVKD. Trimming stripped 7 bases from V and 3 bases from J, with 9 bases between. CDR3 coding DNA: TGTGCCACCAGACCAACAGGCTACAATGAGCAGTTCTTC. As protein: CATRPTGYNEQFF.

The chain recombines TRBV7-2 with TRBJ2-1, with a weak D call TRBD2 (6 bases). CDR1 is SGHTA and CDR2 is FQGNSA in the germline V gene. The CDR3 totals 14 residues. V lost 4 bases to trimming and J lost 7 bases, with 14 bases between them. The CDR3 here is CASSSSGLSNEQFF. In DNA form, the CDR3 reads TGTGCCAGCAGCTCGTCGGGACTCTCTAATGAGCAGTTCTTC.

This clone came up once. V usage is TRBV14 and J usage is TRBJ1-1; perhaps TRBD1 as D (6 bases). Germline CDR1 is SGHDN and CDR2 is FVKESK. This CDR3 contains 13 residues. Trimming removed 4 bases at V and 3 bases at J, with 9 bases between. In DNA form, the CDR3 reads TGTGCCAGCAGCCCTAGACAGGACACTGAAGCTTTCTTT. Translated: CASSPRQDTEAFF.

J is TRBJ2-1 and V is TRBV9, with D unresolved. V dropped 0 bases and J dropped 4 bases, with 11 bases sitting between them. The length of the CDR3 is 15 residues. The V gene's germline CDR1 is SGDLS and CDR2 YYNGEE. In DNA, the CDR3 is TGTGCCAGCAGCGTAGTATCTGGCGGATACAATGAGCAGTTCTTC. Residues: CASSVVSGGYNEQFF.

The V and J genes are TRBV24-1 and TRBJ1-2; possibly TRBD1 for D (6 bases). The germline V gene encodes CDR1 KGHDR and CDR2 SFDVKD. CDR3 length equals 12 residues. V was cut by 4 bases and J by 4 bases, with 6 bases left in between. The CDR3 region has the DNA TGTGCCACCAGTGACAGGGGCTATGGCTACACCTTC. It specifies CATSDRGYGYTF.

As DNA, the CDR3 is TGCGCCAGCAGCGCGGACGTCGGAAGCGGGGGAGGTACAGATACGCAGTATTTT. Its protein product is CASSADVGSGGGTDTQYF. V gene TRBV5-1 combines with J gene TRBJ2-3; 8 nucleotides match TRBD2. The CDR3 has 18 amino acids. V shed 4 bases, J shed 3 bases, and the junction held 16 bases outside the gene matches. Looked up from germline, CDR1 is SGHRS and CDR2 is YFSETQ.

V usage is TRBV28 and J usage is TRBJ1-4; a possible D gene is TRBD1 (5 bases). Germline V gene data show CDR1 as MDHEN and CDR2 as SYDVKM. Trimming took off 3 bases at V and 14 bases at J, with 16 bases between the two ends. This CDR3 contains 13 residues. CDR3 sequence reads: CASSLPTARWLFF. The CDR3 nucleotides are TGTGCCAGCAGTTTGCCGACAGCCCGGTGGCTGTTTTTT.

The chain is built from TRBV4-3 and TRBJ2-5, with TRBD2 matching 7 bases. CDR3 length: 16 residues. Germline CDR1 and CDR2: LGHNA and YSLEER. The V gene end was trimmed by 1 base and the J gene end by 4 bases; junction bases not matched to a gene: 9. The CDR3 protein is CASSQVGGSGGETQYF. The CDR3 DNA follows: TGCGCCAGCAGCCAAGTAGGCGGGAGTGGGGGAGAGACCCAGTACTTC.

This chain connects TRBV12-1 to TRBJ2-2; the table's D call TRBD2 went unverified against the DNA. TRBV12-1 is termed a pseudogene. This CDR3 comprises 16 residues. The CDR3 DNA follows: TGTGCCAGCAGCAAACTAGTATGCCTTGGTACCGGGGAGCTGTTTTTT. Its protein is CASSKLVCLGTGELFF.

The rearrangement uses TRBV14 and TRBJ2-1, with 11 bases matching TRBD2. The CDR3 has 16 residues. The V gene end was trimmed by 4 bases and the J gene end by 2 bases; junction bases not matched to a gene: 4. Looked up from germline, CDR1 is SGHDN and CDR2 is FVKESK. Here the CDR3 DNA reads TGTGCCAGCAGCCCCCGACTAGCGGGGCCCTACAATGAGCAGTTCTTC. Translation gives CASSPRLAGPYNEQFF. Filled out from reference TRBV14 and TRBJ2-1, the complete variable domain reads EAGVTQFPSHSVIEKGQTVTLRCDPISGHDNLYWYRRVMGKEIKFLLHFVKESKQDESGMPNNRFLAERTGGTYSTLKVQPAELEDSGVYFCASSPRLAGPYNEQFFGPGTRLTVL.